Each of the 30 T cell receptor beta chains below was sequenced from the same sample in a study of shared clonotypes between healthy human individuals. Some clones are missing from TCRdb's copy, which holds only in-frame ones; the method was immunoSEQ multiplex PCR. The data hold roughly 2.5 million clones, with more than 80% observed a single time. The source material was naive CD4+ T cells sorted from blood. Subset given: CD45RA+ positively selected. The receptors here all came from a man aged 18-30 years in good health.

V gene TRBV30 combines with J gene TRBJ2-7, with 7 bases aligning to TRBD1. The length of the CDR3 is 13 residues. With V trimmed by 2 bases and J by 7 bases, 8 bases remained unmatched. Germline CDR1 is GTSNPN and CDR2 is SVGIG (reference sequence). This CDR3 is CAWSRTGPFEQYF. CDR3 bases: TGTGCCTGGAGTAGGACAGGCCCTTTTGAGCAGTACTTC.

The rearrangement joins TRBV7-9 to TRBJ1-1; unclear D gene. The CDR3 loop spans 13 amino acids. Between the trimmed V and J ends, which lost 1 base and 1 base, there was a span of 4 bases. Germline lookup yields CDR1 SEHNR and CDR2 FQNEAQ (reference sequence). CDR3 protein: CASSLDANTEAFF. Here the CDR3 DNA reads TGTGCCAGCAGCTTAGATGCGAACACTGAAGCTTTCTTT.

The chain employs TRBV30 and TRBJ2-7; 9 bases are a match to TRBD2. The CDR3 contains 16 residues. Germline V gene lookup returns CDR1 GTSNPN and CDR2 SVGIG (reference sequence). Trimming at V came to 2 bases and at J to 3 bases, leaving 11 bases not matched to a gene. CDR3 sequence (DNA): TGTGCCTGGAGTCGTATTACCGAGACTAGCGGCTACGAGCAGTACTTC. It encodes CAWSRITETSGYEQYF.

The chain joins TRBV6-1 to TRBJ1-1; 8 bases are a match to TRBD1. The length of the CDR3 is 15 residues. Losses at the gene ends were 7 bases for V and 0 bases for J; bases not matched to a gene: 7. The germline V gene encodes CDR1 MNHNS and CDR2 SASEGT. The CDR3 bases are TGTGCCAGCATCCAGGGGGCGCTTATGAACACTGAAGCTTTCTTT. This gives the protein CASIQGALMNTEAFF.

As to this clone: Other DNA sequences in this sample translate to the same CDR3. The CDR3 here is CAISESVADTQYF. CDR3 coding DNA: TGTGCCATCAGTGAGAGTGTGGCAGATACGCAGTATTTT. The chain joins TRBV10-3 to TRBJ2-3; D unclear. The germline gives CDR1 ENHRY, CDR2 SYGVKD. The CDR3 has 13 residues. Between the trimmed V and J ends, which lost 2 bases and 4 bases, there was a span of 7 bases.

The V gene is TRBV25-1, the J gene TRBJ1-6, with 9 nucleotides matching TRBD1. This CDR3 comprises 14 residues. In germline, CDR1 is MGHDK, CDR2 SYGVNS. V lost 6 bases to trimming and J lost 4 bases; unmatched junction nucleotides: 1. The DNA of the CDR3 is TGTGCCAGCAGAGGACAGGGGTATAATTCACCCCTCCACTTT. Its protein product is CASRGQGYNSPLHF.

V gene TRBV11-2 combines with J gene TRBJ2-1; 7 bases agree with TRBD2. Germline CDR1 reads SGHAT; CDR2 reads FQNNGV. V dropped 5 bases and J dropped 4; count of bases not matched to a gene: 11. The CDR3 has 16 amino acids. The CDR3 region is CASSRGGSGSYNEQFF. The CDR3 bases are TGTGCCAGCAGCCGGGGTGGTAGCGGGTCTTACAATGAGCAGTTCTTC.

The chain links TRBV9 to TRBJ2-2; 7 nucleotides match TRBD2. This CDR3 spans 15 amino acids. CDR1 SGDLS and CDR2 YYNGEE come from the germline V gene. The trim removed 4 bases at V and 5 bases at J, leaving 8 bases unmatched. CDR3 nucleotides: TGTGCCAGCAGCCTCAGACTAGCCCCAACCGGGGAGCTGTTTTTT. Translation: CASSLRLAPTGELFF.

V is TRBV18 and J is TRBJ1-2; a weak D match, TRBD1 (5 bases). Trimming removed 4 bases at V and 2 bases at J, with 11 bases between. Germline values: CDR1 KGHSH, CDR2 LQKENI. The CDR3 runs to 14 residues. CDR3 nucleotides: TGTGCCAGCTCACTAGGGACCTCCAACTATGGCTACACCTTC. Its protein product is CASSLGTSNYGYTF.

This chain joins TRBV6-5 and TRBJ2-5, with TRBD2 matching 9 bases. There are 15 residues in the CDR3. V shed 2 bases, J shed 5 bases, and the junction held 6 bases outside the gene matches. Looked up from germline, CDR1 is MNHEY and CDR2 is SVGAGI. The CDR3 nucleotides read TGTGCCAGCAGTTACATGACCAGCGGGGGGGAGACCCAGTACTTC. Its translation: CASSYMTSGGETQYF.

This chain connects TRBV29-1 to TRBJ2-4; D is ambiguous. CDR1 is SQVTM, CDR2 ANQGSEA, per germline. Trimming took 2 bases from V and 0 from J, leaving 8 bases between them. The length of the CDR3 is 14 residues. CDR3 coding DNA: TGCAGCGTTGAAAGTATCCTAGCCAAAAACATTCAGTACTTC. Translation: CSVESILAKNIQYF. Supplemented by reference TRBV29-1 and TRBJ2-4, the full variable domain reads SAVISQKPSRDICQRGTSLTIQCQVDSQVTMMFWYRQQPGQSLTLIATANQGSEATYESGFVIDKFPISRPNLTFSTLTVSNMSPEDSSIYLCSVESILAKNIQYFGAGTRLSVL.

The chain has TRBV7-2 and TRBJ2-7; D not certain. The CDR3 runs to 10 residues. CDR1 and CDR2 from the germline V gene are SGHTA and FQGNSA. V lost 7 bases and J lost 4, with 5 bases in between. The CDR3 spells CASTSYEQYF. As DNA, the CDR3 is TGTGCCAGCACCTCATACGAGCAGTACTTC.

The chain carries TRBV5-1 and TRBJ2-3; 9 bases align to TRBD1. This CDR3 spans 14 amino acids. Per the germline V gene, CDR1 is SGHRS and CDR2 is YFSETQ. The V and J ends lost 7 bases and 0 bases, in that order; junction bases with no gene match: 3. CDR3 residues: CASRGQGSTDTQYF. CDR3 coding DNA: TGCGCCAGCCGGGGACAGGGAAGCACAGATACGCAGTATTTT. Based on the CDR3 plus reference TRBV5-1 and TRBJ2-3, the full variable domain is KAGVTQTPRYLIKTRGQQVTLSCSPISGHRSVSWYQQTPGQGLQFLFEYFSETQRNKGNFPGRFSGRQFSNSRSEMNVSTLELGDSALYLCASRGQGSTDTQYFGPGTRLTVL.

The J gene is TRBJ1-5, the V gene TRBV19, with 9 bases fitting TRBD1. The CDR3 has 14 amino acids. V gave up 6 bases and J gave up 3 bases; unmatched junction bases: 3. From germline, CDR1 is LNHDA and CDR2 SQIVND (reference sequence). CDR3 coding DNA: TGTGCCAGTAGCGGGACAGGGTTCAATCAGCCCCAGCATTTT. It codes for CASSGTGFNQPQHF.

V and J are TRBV7-2 and TRBJ1-5; the D is unclear. V was shortened by 5 bases and J by 0 bases, with 17 bases between the two germline ends. Looked up from germline, CDR1 is SGHTA and CDR2 is FQGNSA. The CDR3 has 17 amino acids. CDR3 DNA: TGTGCCAGCAGCCCCTTCGGACCTCTTTATAGCAATCAGCCCCAGCATTTT. Protein: CASSPFGPLYSNQPQHF.

The chain employs TRBV29-1 and TRBJ1-1; 9 nucleotides align to TRBD1. The CDR3 covers 13 residues. The germline CDR1 and CDR2 sequences are SQVTM and ANQGSEA. The junction had 6 bases not matched to a gene; V was cut back by 7 bases and J by 3 bases. The CDR3 region is CSAFRTGDTEAFF. The CDR3 nucleotides are TGCAGCGCCTTTCGGACAGGGGACACTGAAGCTTTCTTT.

The chain employs TRBV6-5 and TRBJ1-1; D is unclear. V dropped 4 bases and J dropped 5 bases, with 8 bases sitting between them. Germline V gives CDR1 MNHEY, CDR2 SVGAGI. The CDR3 consists of 12 residues. CDR3 nucleotides: TGTGCCAGCAGTTTTGCGGGAACTGAAGCTTTCTTT. Protein: CASSFAGTEAFF.

CDR3 in amino acids: CASSVASGYSYEQYF. DNA for the CDR3: TGTGCCAGCAGCGTAGCTAGCGGGTACTCCTACGAGCAGTACTTC. The genes are TRBV9 and TRBJ2-7; TRBD2 agrees at 8 bases. The CDR3 loop spans 15 amino acids. The germline CDR1 and CDR2 sequences are SGDLS and YYNGEE. J gave up 0 bases and V 0 bases, and 2 bases lay outside the gene matches.

The chain joins TRBV19 to TRBJ2-6; 9 bases are a match to TRBD1. The CDR3 totals 15 residues. Trimming took 9 bases from V and 2 from J; bases not matched to a gene: 5. Germline CDR1 and CDR2: LNHDA and SQIVND (reference sequence). CDR3 sequence: CASGQGWTGANVLTF. CDR3 in DNA: TGTGCCAGCGGACAGGGGTGGACTGGGGCCAACGTCCTGACTTTC.

Points on this clone: This same CDR3 is encoded by further DNA sequences in the sample. The rearrangement joins TRBV5-1 to TRBJ1-5, with a tentative D call TRBD1 (5 bases). The ends were cut back, 5 bases at V and 4 bases at J, with 13 bases in the middle. Germline assignment: CDR1 SGHRS and CDR2 YFSETQ. CDR3 length: 14 amino acids. The CDR3 protein is CASSLGGGNQPQHF. Written as DNA, the CDR3 is TGCGCCAGCAGTCTAGGCGGGGGAAATCAGCCCCAGCATTTT.

The V call is TRBV19, the J call TRBJ1-1; D remains ambiguous. This CDR3 spans 15 amino acids. The ends were cut back, 5 bases at V and 2 bases at J, with 15 bases in the middle. Germline lookup yields CDR1 LNHDA and CDR2 SQIVND (reference sequence). The DNA of the CDR3 is TGTGCCAGTAGTCCTCAGCCGACGGGAAACACTGAAGCTTTCTTT. Protein sequence: CASSPQPTGNTEAFF. The variable domain in full, completed from reference TRBV19 and TRBJ1-1, reads DGGITQSPKYLFRKEGQNVTLSCEQNLNHDAMYWYRQDPGQGLRLIYYSQIVNDFQKGDIAEGYSVSREKKESFPLTVTSAQKNPTAFYLCASSPQPTGNTEAFFGQGTRLTVV.

The chain has TRBV7-8 and TRBJ2-5, with 10 positions matching TRBD2. Germline CDR1 SGHVS, CDR2 FQNEAQ. This CDR3 comprises 15 residues. V trimming: 3 bases; J trimming: 4 bases; junction bases outside the gene matches: 5. DNA of the CDR3: TGTGCCAGCAGCTTTCAACTAGCGGGATTAGAGACCCAGTACTTC. This sequence encodes CASSFQLAGLETQYF.

The genes are TRBV28 and TRBJ1-1, with D perhaps TRBD1 (5 bases). The germline V gene encodes CDR1 MDHEN and CDR2 SYDVKM. Trimming stripped 8 bases from V and 4 bases from J, with 20 bases between. This CDR3 has 15 residues. The CDR3 DNA follows: TGTGCCAGCTACAGTTTGGGGCGGGCGAGCACTGAAGCTTTCTTT. It encodes CASYSLGRASTEAFF. Combining the CDR3 with reference TRBV28 and TRBJ1-1 gives the whole variable domain DVKVTQSSRYLVKRTGEKVFLECVQDMDHENMFWYRQDPGLGLRLIYFSYDVKMKEKGDIPEGYSVSREKKERFSLILESASTNQTSMYLCASYSLGRASTEAFFGQGTRLTVV.

The chain has TRBV18 and TRBJ2-1; 7 bases fit TRBD2. This CDR3 has 16 residues. Unmatched junction bases numbered 9, after V lost 3 bases and J lost 4 bases. Germline V gene lookup returns CDR1 KGHSH and CDR2 LQKENI. The CDR3 region is CASSPTLAEGYNEQFF. The CDR3 DNA is TGTGCCAGCTCACCTACTCTAGCGGAGGGGTACAATGAGCAGTTCTTC.

V and J are TRBV9 and TRBJ2-7; tentatively, D is TRBD2 (6 bases). Looked up from germline, CDR1 is SGDLS and CDR2 is YYNGEE. Trimming pared 3 bases from V and 0 bases from J, leaving 16 bases between. This CDR3 spans 16 amino acids. Here the CDR3 reads CASSAGVAVVSYEQYF. In DNA, the CDR3 is TGTGCCAGCAGCGCTGGAGTAGCGGTGGTCTCCTACGAGCAGTACTTC.

The chain links TRBV5-6 to TRBJ1-5; D may be TRBD1 (6 bases). There are 15 residues in the CDR3. Germline CDR1 SGHDT, CDR2 YYEEEE. The germline V and J ends were trimmed by 4 bases and 4 bases, with 15 bases remaining between them. DNA for the CDR3: TGTGCCAGCAGCATACAGGGAACACTAAATCAGCCCCAGCATTTT. Residues: CASSIQGTLNQPQHF.

The V gene is TRBV11-2, the J gene TRBJ1-1; maybe TRBD1 (5 bases). The CDR3 runs to 16 residues. V lost 5 bases, J lost 1 base, and 17 bases lay in between. Per the germline V gene, CDR1 is SGHAT and CDR2 is FQNNGV. CDR3 region: CASSPRERGRNTEAFF. For the CDR3, the DNA is TGTGCCAGCAGCCCCCGGGAGAGGGGCAGGAACACTGAAGCTTTCTTT.

V and J are TRBV4-1 and TRBJ2-3, with 10 bases aligning to TRBD2. The CDR3 runs to 16 residues. Germline CDR1 is MGHRA and CDR2 is YSYEKL. Trimming cost V 2 bases and J 0 bases; bases outside gene matches: 2. This CDR3 is CASSQQGLASTDTQYF. The CDR3 nucleotides read TGCGCCAGCAGCCAACAGGGACTAGCGAGCACAGATACGCAGTATTTT.

The genes are TRBV5-1 and TRBJ2-5; TRBD2 agrees at 7 bases. V lost 0 bases to trimming and J lost 2 bases; unmatched junction nucleotides: 7. CDR1 is SGHRS and CDR2 is YFSETQ in the germline V gene. This CDR3 has 16 amino acids. The DNA for the CDR3 is TGCGCCAGCAGCTTGGGGGACTACCCGAGACAAGAGACCCAGTACTTC. Encoded protein: CASSLGDYPRQETQYF.

V usage is TRBV5-1 and J usage is TRBJ1-2, with 9 positions matching TRBD1. With V trimmed by 4 bases and J by 4 bases, 8 bases remained unmatched. Germline CDR1 SGHRS, CDR2 YFSETQ. CDR3 length: 15 amino acids. The CDR3, as DNA: TGCGCCAGCAGCGCGCGACAGGGGGTGGTCTATGGCTACACCTTC. Translated: CASSARQGVVYGYTF.